This T cell receptor (beta chain) is from a study of shared clonotypes between healthy human individuals. Looking at the study overall: Researchers drew samples from two women and a few men aged 18 to 49.

The protocol was immunoSEQ multiplex PCR, while the TCRdb copy is restricted to in-frame clones and leaves out a portion. The sample has approximately 700,000 clones; approximately 73% are singletons. Overall study results and limits: How much donors shared clonotypes was expected to be affected by sequencing depth. The represented genetic and exposure-history diversity was limited by the small number of donors.

Trimming at V came to 4 bases and at J to 7 bases, leaving 12 bases not matched to a gene. The germline V gene has CDR1 LGHNA and CDR2 YNFKEQ. CDR3 length: 18 amino acids. Comments on this clone: Its cognate antigen is unknown.

The sequence came from a woman aged 25 to 39 in good health. The sample taken for sequencing was memory CD4+ T cells sorted from blood. As to subset: CD45RA-negative fraction. The chain couples TRBV4-2 to TRBJ2-1; 14 bases align to TRBD2. CDR3 DNA: TGTGCCAGCAGCCCAGGGACTAGCGGGAGTCTCGAGTCGAATGAGCAGTTCTTC. It translates to CASSPGTSGSLESNEQFF.